This T cell receptor (beta chain) emerged from a study of shared clonotypes between healthy human individuals. It was into CD45RA+ naive and CD45RA-negative memory subsets that the CD4+ cells were split. Whole-study results and caveats: Generally, naive subsets came out with larger estimated richness than memory subsets.

This clone was detected once. Its antigen is not known. In the source study's methods: ImmunoSEQ gave junction-only sequences without quality scores, so filtering differed. Method: immunoSEQ multiplex PCR; TCRdb's copy keeps in-frame clones and lacks some. The DNA was the basis for D and trimming; V, J and clone size are from that table. The data contain around 700,000 clones, approximately 79% of them singletons. The TCR was taken from a woman aged 30 to 39 in good health. Material for sequencing was memory CD4+ T cells sorted from blood. Subset meaning: CD45RA-negative fraction.

The CDR3 DNA sequence: TGTGCCATCAAGATGACACTAGCGGACTCCTACAATGAGCAGTTCTTC. This sequence encodes CAIKMTLADSYNEQFF. The chain employs TRBV10-3 and TRBJ2-1; 8 nucleotides align to TRBD2. The CDR3 loop spans 16 amino acids. Trimming cost V 7 bases and J 0 bases; bases outside gene matches: 8. Germline CDR1 and CDR2: ENHRY and SYGVKD.